This TCR beta chain was documented in a study of PD-L1 blockade in urothelial cancer. Study background: At some point between 2013 and 2014 therapy began: atezolizumab 1,200 mg intravenously every 3 weeks. Of some 30 patients, almost 26 were males with bladder-origin urothelial cancer.

Noted time point: pretreatment peripheral blood. The protocol was immunoSEQ multiplex PCR, while the TCRdb copy is restricted to in-frame clones and leaves out a portion. The repertoire holds 70,000 to 75,000 clones, roughly 84% seen once, with approximately 10% in the top ten. Source: PBMCs, taken around atezolizumab (anti-PD-L1) treatment. The clonotype was recovered from a woman between 65 and 79 years old with urothelial cancer.

DNA for the CDR3: TGCAGCGTTGAACAGGATAATACCGGGGAGCTGTTTTTT. Its translation is CSVEQDNTGELFF. The chain uses TRBV29-1 and TRBJ2-2; no clear D gene. The length of the CDR3 is 13 residues. Germline CDR1 is SQVTM and CDR2 is ANQGSEA. V was pared by 2 bases and J by 5 bases, with 9 bases between.